The clone carrying this T cell receptor beta chain was seen only a few times. No antigen is known for it. Only in-frame clones appear in the TCRdb table, and some are missing; sequencing was by immunoSEQ multiplex PCR. The sample holds approximately 6,100 clones, approximately 80% seen once. The data are from a study of T cells and Merkel cell carcinoma outcomes. Study conclusions and caveats: Reportedly, T-cell repertoire with density predicts Merkel cell carcinoma outcomes.

Germline CDR1 and CDR2: LNHDA and SQIVND (reference sequence). V was pared by 0 bases and J by 0 bases, with 11 bases between. The CDR3 totals 16 residues. Sequenced: tumor tissue from Merkel cell carcinoma. This clonotype was obtained from a human donor with Merkel cell carcinoma. This rearrangement joins TRBV19 to TRBJ1-1; TRBD1 might be the D (6 bases). In DNA form, the CDR3 reads TGTGCCAGTAGTATAGATCGGACAGCGATGAACACTGAAGCTTTCTTT. This gives the protein CASSIDRTAMNTEAFF.